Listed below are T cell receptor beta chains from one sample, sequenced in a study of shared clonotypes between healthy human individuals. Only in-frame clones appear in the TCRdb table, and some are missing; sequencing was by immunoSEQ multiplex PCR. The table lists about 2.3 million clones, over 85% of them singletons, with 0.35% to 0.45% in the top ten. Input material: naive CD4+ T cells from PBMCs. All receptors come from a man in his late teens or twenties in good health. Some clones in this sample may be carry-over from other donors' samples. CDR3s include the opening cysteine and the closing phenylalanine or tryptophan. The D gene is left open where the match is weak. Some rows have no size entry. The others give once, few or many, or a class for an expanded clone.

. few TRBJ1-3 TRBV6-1 CASDRSLTGNTIYF TGTGCCAGCGATCGGAGTTTAACTGGAAACACCATATATTTT
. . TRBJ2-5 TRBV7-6 CASSLEGHGQETQYF TGTGCCAGCAGCTTAGAGGGACATGGGCAAGAGACCCAGTACTTC
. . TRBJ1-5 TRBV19 CASSMRDGFNQPQHF TGTGCCAGTAGTATGCGGGACGGGTTCAATCAGCCCCAGCATTTT
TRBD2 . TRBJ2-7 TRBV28 CASSSLAGGVYEQYF TGTGCCAGCAGTTCGTTAGCGGGAGGTGTCTACGAGCAGTACTTC
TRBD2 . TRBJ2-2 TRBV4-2 CASSQGLAGTGELFF TGTGCCAGCAGCCAAGGACTAGCGGGAACCGGGGAGCTGTTTTTT
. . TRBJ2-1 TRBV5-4 CASSLMGLTSYNEQFF TGTGCCAGCAGCTTGATGGGACTTACCTCCTACAATGAGCAGTTCTTC
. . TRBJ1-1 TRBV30 CAWSVRGTEAFF TGTGCCTGGAGTGTAAGGGGAACTGAAGCTTTCTTT
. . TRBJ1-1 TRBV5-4 CASSFQTGGTEAFF TGTGCCAGCAGCTTCCAAACCGGAGGTACTGAAGCTTTCTTT
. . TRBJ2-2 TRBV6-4 CASSPTHTGELFF TGTGCCAGCAGTCCCACCCACACCGGGGAGCTGTTTTTT
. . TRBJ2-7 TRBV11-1 CASSFSGSSYEQYF TGTGCCAGCAGCTTTTCCGGAAGCTCCTACGAGCAGTACTTC
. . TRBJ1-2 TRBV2 CASRSSGEGGYTF TGTGCCAGCAGGTCCTCAGGGGAGGGTGGCTACACCTTC
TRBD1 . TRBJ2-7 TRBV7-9 CASSLSQDRAHEQYF TGTGCCAGCAGCTTATCTCAGGACAGGGCCCACGAGCAGTACTTC
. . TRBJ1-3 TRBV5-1 CASSRNREGGSGNTIYF TGCGCCAGCAGCCGGAACAGGGAAGGCGGTTCTGGAAACACCATATATTTT
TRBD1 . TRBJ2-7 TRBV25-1 CASRGGQYEQYF TGTGCCAGCAGAGGGGGCCAATACGAGCAGTACTTC
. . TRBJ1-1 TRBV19 CASQPDGQRNTEAFF TGTGCCTCCCAACCGGACGGGCAGCGAAACACTGAAGCTTTCTTT
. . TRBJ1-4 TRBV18 CASSQQNSYSEKLFF TGTGCCAGCTCCCAGCAAAACTCCTACTCGGAAAAACTGTTTTTT